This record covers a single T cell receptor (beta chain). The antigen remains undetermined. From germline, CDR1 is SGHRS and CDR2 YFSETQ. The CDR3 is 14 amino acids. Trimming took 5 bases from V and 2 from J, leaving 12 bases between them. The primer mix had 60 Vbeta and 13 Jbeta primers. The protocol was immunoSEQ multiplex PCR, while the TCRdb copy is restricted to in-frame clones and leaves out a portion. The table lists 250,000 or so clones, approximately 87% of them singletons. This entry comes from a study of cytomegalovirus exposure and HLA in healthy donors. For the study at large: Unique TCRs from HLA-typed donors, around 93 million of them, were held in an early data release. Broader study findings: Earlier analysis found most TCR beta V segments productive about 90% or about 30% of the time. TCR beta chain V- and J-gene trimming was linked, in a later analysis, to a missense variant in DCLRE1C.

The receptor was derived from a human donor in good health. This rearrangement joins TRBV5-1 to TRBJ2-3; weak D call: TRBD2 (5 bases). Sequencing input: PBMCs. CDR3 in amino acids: CASRGSITTDTQYF. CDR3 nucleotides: TGCGCCAGCAGGGGGAGTATAACCACAGATACGCAGTATTTT.